The clone carrying this T cell receptor (beta chain) was detected ten times or more. Its antigen remains unidentified. The sample is drawn from a study of CD8 T cells in ankylosing spondylitis. Study-wide results and caveats: From matched ankylosing spondylitis synovial fluid, disease-linked clones were reportedly recovered at significantly enriched levels.

Libraries for TCR beta were made by quantitative 5'-RACE with molecular barcodes. MiXCR, applied by TCRdb to the 5' RACE reads, yields one record per CDR3 protein. The sample records roughly 39,000 distinct CDR3 sequences, around 2.9% being singletons. The TCR sequence derives from a male donor with ankylosing spondylitis or in good health (not recorded which). What was sequenced was blood, either unsorted or a sorted T cell fraction (not recorded which).

CDR3 in amino acids: CASSVLSGSTDTQYF. The CDR3 bases are TGTGCCAGCAGCGTACTTAGCGGGAGCACAGATACGCAGTATTTT. The J gene is TRBJ2-3, the V gene TRBV9, with 7 bases aligning to TRBD2. V was pared by 1 base and J by 0 bases, with 2 bases of the junction left unmatched. The CDR3 consists of 15 residues. The V gene's germline CDR1 is SGDLS and CDR2 YYNGEE.